This T cell receptor (beta chain) is drawn from a study of low-dose radiotherapy and immunotherapy resistance in tumors. The study gave donors nivolumab, ipilimumab, aspirin, low-dose cyclophosphamide and low-dose radiotherapy. TRAV- and TRBV-specific primers primed first-strand cDNA, covering alpha and beta chains. The TCRs were subjected to amplification over roughly 18 PCR cycles employing a constant-region primer in conjunction with a V-primer adapter. TCRdb fed the reads into MiXCR, producing one record per CDR3 protein. The sample includes roughly 7,000 distinct CDR3 sequences, roughly 50% of them seen just once. Germline V gives CDR1 SGDLS, CDR2 YYNGEE. CDR3 length: 16 amino acids. Between the trimmed V and J ends, which lost 8 bases and 2 bases, there was a span of 21 bases. A few counts support this clonotype.

This TCR came from a human donor with advanced metastatic prostate, ovarian, gallbladder or colorectal cancer (not recorded which). This table probably holds off-target reads from a library built for another chain. The rearrangement joins TRBV9 to TRBJ2-3; D unresolved. The DNA for the CDR3 is TGTGCCAGTTCCATCTCGCCCCACTCGGCCACAGATACGCAGTATTTT. Its translation is CASSISPHSATDTQYF.